This T cell receptor (beta chain) came from a study of CD8+CD57+ T cells in acquired aplastic anemia. Whole-study context: Across the sorted CD4+ and CD8+ cells, DNA amounts averaged 3.2 ug.

The template used for profiling TCR beta VDJ and CDR3 was genomic DNA. TCRdb ran MiXCR on the reads and lists one entry per CDR3 protein. The table records around 190,000 distinct CDR3 sequences, approximately 57% of them present only once. This CDR3 contains 15 residues. Trimming at V came to 6 bases and at J to 5 bases, leaving 10 bases not matched to a gene. The germline V gene encodes CDR1 WSHSY and CDR2 SAAADI. With respect to this clonotype: Its antigen is unidentified.

General observations from the study: Under 35 was the count of CD8+ CDR3 sequences that patients shared with controls.

This TCR was recovered from a human donor in good health. Sequenced material: sorted CD4+, CD8+, or CD8+CD57+ T cells (not recorded which) from PBMCs. V usage is TRBV10-2 and J usage is TRBJ2-1; TRBD2 agrees at 7 bases. The CDR3 here is CASRKGASGNNEQFF. In DNA, the CDR3 is TGCGCCAGCAGAAAAGGAGCTAGCGGCAACAATGAGCAGTTCTTC.